What follows are 19 T cell receptor beta chains derived from one specimen sequenced in a study of neurological immune-mediated disorders. TCRdb independently ran MiXCR on the 5' RACE reads; one entry per CDR3 protein. This table holds fewer than 45,000 distinct CDR3 sequences, roughly 6% found once. Sequenced sample: CD4+ T cells from blood. These receptors were taken from a woman between 40 and 55 years old in good health.

This clonotype was found many times. The chain has TRBV12-3 or TRBV12-4 and TRBJ2-7; 13 bases agree with TRBD2. The length of the CDR3 is 15 residues. V lost 3 bases to trimming and J lost 6 bases; unmatched junction nucleotides: 5. In DNA, the CDR3 is TGTGCCAGCAGTTTTGGACTAGCGGGAGTCGTCGAGCAGTACTTC. Translation gives CASSFGLAGVVEQYF.

This clonotype was seen at least ten times. V usage is TRBV6-5 and J usage is TRBJ2-7; 7 positions agree with TRBD2. Trimming took 6 bases from V and 2 from J; bases not matched to a gene: 10. Germline V gene lookup returns CDR1 MNHEY and CDR2 SVGAGI. The CDR3 sequence is 15 residues long. CDR3 in amino acids: CASRAPSGNTYEQYF. The CDR3 DNA reads as TGTGCCAGCAGGGCGCCTAGCGGCAACACCTACGAGCAGTACTTC.

In this sample, this clonotype turned up many times. The J gene is TRBJ2-5, the V gene TRBV3-1; D is unclear. The V gene lost 4 bases and the J gene lost 3 bases, with 9 bases spanning the gap. The length of the CDR3 is 13 residues. Germline assignment: CDR1 LGHDT and CDR2 YNNKEL (reference sequence). The CDR3 loop reads CASSLPSKETQYF. The CDR3 nucleotides are TGTGCCAGCAGCCTCCCCTCAAAAGAGACCCAGTACTTC.

Many counts were recorded for this clonotype. J is TRBJ2-5 and V is TRBV20-1; 9 nucleotides agree with TRBD2. The CDR3 has 13 amino acids. Germline assignment: CDR1 DFQATT and CDR2 SNEGSKA (reference sequence). Trimming took 3 bases from V and 5 from J; bases not matched to a gene: 4. The CDR3 protein is CSARALAGETQYF. The CDR3 DNA is TGCAGTGCTAGGGCCCTAGCGGGGGAGACCCAGTACTTC.

The sample holds many counts of this clonotype. The CDR3 reads CSVVAGQVAWNEQYF. CDR3 nucleotides: TGCAGCGTTGTTGCTGGACAGGTCGCTTGGAACGAGCAGTACTTC. The chain combines TRBV29-1 with TRBJ2-7, with TRBD1 matching over 7 bases. Germline V gene sequence: CDR1 SQVTM, CDR2 ANQGSEA. J was trimmed by 5 bases and V by 4 bases; bases with no gene match: 14. The CDR3 is made up of 15 amino acids.

This clonotype has at least ten counts. The CDR3 protein is CATSREFGYEQYF. The CDR3 DNA follows: TGTGCCACCAGCAGAGAGTTCGGCTACGAGCAGTACTTC. V is TRBV15 and J is TRBJ2-7; unclear D gene. Trimming pared 0 bases from V and 3 bases from J, leaving 6 bases between. The CDR3 runs 13 residues. In germline, CDR1 is LNHNV, CDR2 YYDKDF (reference sequence).

At least ten counts were recorded for this clonotype. The gene calls are TRBV6-5 and TRBJ2-7; 9 positions match TRBD1. Germline V gene lookup returns CDR1 MNHEY and CDR2 SVGAGI. Losses at the gene ends were 5 bases for V and 1 base for J; bases not matched to a gene: 9. This CDR3 is built from 16 residues. This CDR3 reads CASSPGQGFLSYEQYF. CDR3 DNA sequence: TGTGCCAGCAGTCCGGGACAGGGATTTCTATCCTACGAGCAGTACTTC.

The sample holds many counts of this clonotype. The chain couples TRBV2 to TRBJ2-3, with 7 bases matching TRBD1. J lost 1 base, V lost 6 bases, and 4 bases had no gene match. Germline lookup yields CDR1 SNHLY and CDR2 FYNNEI. The CDR3 runs to 14 residues. This chain's CDR3 is CASRADRGTDTQYF. In nucleotides, the CDR3 is TGTGCCAGCAGAGCAGACAGGGGCACAGATACGCAGTATTTT. The full variable domain, rest sourced from reference TRBV2 and TRBJ2-3, is EPEVTQTPSHQVTQMGQEVILRCVPISNHLYFYWYRQILGQKVEFLVSFYNNEISEKSEIFDDQFSVERPDGSNFTLKIRSTKLEDSAMYFCASRADRGTDTQYFGPGTRLTVL.

Sample share makes this clonotype medium-sized. This chain connects TRBV11-2 to TRBJ2-2; D may correspond to TRBD1 or TRBD2 (6 bases each). Trimming stripped 3 bases from V and 1 base from J, with 9 bases between. The CDR3 spans 15 residues. Germline CDR1 is SGHAT and CDR2 is FQNNGV. CDR3 bases: TGTGCCAGCAGCTTGGGGGGCGGGAACACCGGGGAGCTGTTTTTT. Amino acids: CASSLGGGNTGELFF.

At least ten counts were recorded for this clonotype. This chain links TRBV2 with TRBJ2-4; 7 nucleotides line up with TRBD1. Germline lookup yields CDR1 SNHLY and CDR2 FYNNEI. The CDR3 spans 15 residues. V lost 2 bases and J lost 5; bases outside the gene matches: 6. DNA of the CDR3: TGTGCCAGCAGTGAATCGGACAGGCCGGAAAACATTCAGTACTTC. This translates into CASSESDRPENIQYF.

By share of the sample, this clonotype is medium-sized. This chain joins TRBV20-1 and TRBJ2-7; D might be TRBD2 (5 bases). The germline gives CDR1 DFQATT, CDR2 SNEGSKA (reference sequence). The CDR3 extends over 13 amino acids. The V end was cut by 7 bases, the J end by 4 bases, with 17 bases between. The CDR3 DNA reads TGCAGTGGGGAGAGTCTGCCCCGGTACGAGCAGTACTTC. It specifies CSGESLPRYEQYF.

This clonotype has at least ten counts. The chain has TRBV4-1 and TRBJ2-5; D unclear. CDR1 is MGHRA and CDR2 is YSYEKL in the germline V gene. The germline V and J ends were trimmed by 0 bases and 5 bases, with 22 bases remaining between them. The CDR3 is made up of 18 amino acids. This CDR3 reads CASSQDPNVARVRETQYF. CDR3 nucleotides: TGCGCCAGCAGCCAAGATCCTAACGTGGCCCGGGTGAGGGAGACCCAGTACTTC.

In this sample, this clonotype turned up many times. The V and J genes are TRBV9 and TRBJ2-7; maybe TRBD1 (6 bases). V lost 3 bases and J 2 bases, leaving 12 bases between the germline ends. The CDR3 runs to 14 residues. The V gene's germline CDR1 is SGDLS and CDR2 YYNGEE. The DNA of the CDR3 is TGTGCCAGCAGCGCCCAACAGGGTCCCTACGAGCAGTACTTC. Translation gives CASSAQQGPYEQYF.

This clonotype was seen ten or more times. V usage is TRBV5-1 and J usage is TRBJ2-7; 8 bases agree with TRBD1. CDR1 is SGHRS, CDR2 YFSETQ, per germline. This CDR3 has 15 residues. Trimming took 1 base from V and 2 from J; bases not matched to a gene: 5. The CDR3 coding sequence is TGCGCCAGCAGCTTGTGGGGGACAGGTGCCTACGAGCAGTACTTC. It is translated as CASSLWGTGAYEQYF.

This clonotype was recorded at least ten times. This rearrangement joins TRBV7-8 to TRBJ2-2; no definite D call. Trimming removed 3 bases from V and 4 bases from J, with 0 bases in between. Germline CDR1 is SGHVS and CDR2 is FQNEAQ. CDR3 length: 11 residues. The CDR3 coding sequence is TGTGCCAGCAGCTTCACCGGGGAGCTGTTTTTT. Translated: CASSFTGELFF.

Many counts were recorded for this clonotype. J is TRBJ1-1 and V is TRBV7-2; possible D gene TRBD1, 6 bases. With 6 bases removed from V and 11 bases from J, the gap between germline ends came to 19 bases. The CDR3 totals 13 residues. Germline V gives CDR1 SGHTA, CDR2 FQGNSA. The chain's CDR3 is CASRGGRGTEAFF. CDR3 nucleotide sequence: TGTGCCAGCAGGGGGGGTAGGGGGACCGAGGCTTTCTTT.

This clonotype was observed at least ten times. The V and J genes are TRBV28 and TRBJ1-1; perhaps TRBD1 as D (6 bases). The germline gives CDR1 MDHEN, CDR2 SYDVKM. V lost 7 bases to trimming and J lost 7 bases, with 13 bases between them. This CDR3 spans 12 amino acids. CDR3 amino acids: CASITQGSEAFF. CDR3 sequence (DNA): TGTGCCAGCATCACACAGGGAAGTGAAGCTTTCTTT.

This clonotype was detected many times. The rearrangement uses TRBV28 and TRBJ2-7, with D maybe TRBD1 (5 bases). Trimming removed 2 bases from V and 4 bases from J, with 9 bases in between. The germline CDR1 and CDR2 sequences are MDHEN and SYDVKM. This CDR3 spans 13 amino acids. This CDR3 is CASSLDQGYEQYF. The CDR3 nucleotides are TGTGCCAGCAGTTTAGACCAGGGTTACGAGCAGTACTTC.

This clonotype showed up many times. The rearrangement links TRBV6-4 to TRBJ2-1, with TRBD2 identical over 10 bases. Germline-derived CDR1 and CDR2 are MRHNA and SNTAGT. V lost 5 bases and J lost 9; bases outside the gene matches: 10. The CDR3 contains 15 residues. The CDR3 DNA follows: TGTGCCAGCAGTTCCCTAGCGGGAGCTTTCGGTGAGCAGTTCTTC. It codes for CASSSLAGAFGEQFF.